This TCR beta chain derives from a study of PD-1 blockade in classical Hodgkin lymphoma (dated by TCRdb to the early 2020s). Describing the broader study: Nivolumab dosing was 3 mg/kg intravenously every 2 weeks, continuing until either disease progression or unacceptable toxicity. A peripheral blood immune signature of response to PD-1 blockade in classical Hodgkin lymphoma was defined using TCR beta sequencing and CyTOF. The full study reports these points: Trial patients with a complete response had baseline diversity similar to that of newly diagnosed patients, while partial responders and progressors had significantly lower diversity. Lower diversity was seen in patients whose nivolumab began less than 1 year after ASCT, and these patients were left out of later analyses so that immune reconstitution would not confound the results. A significant rise by C4D1 was seen in CD4+ but not CD8+ TCR diversity (p=0.0027 vs p=0.16), with the rise being most apparent in complete responders (p=0.02). Baseline TCR diversity was reported to be lower in newly diagnosed patients than in healthy donors and to be lower still in relapsed/refractory patients. The study covered only a single clinical trial cohort, and the causes of the repertoire differences, possibly disease activity or prior therapy, were still not defined.

Per the germline V gene, LGHNA is the CDR1 and YSLEER is the CDR2. V is pruned by 5 bases and J by 4 bases, leaving 9 bases of the junction without a gene match. Spanning cysteine to phenylalanine, the CDR3 consists of 15 amino acids. Of the read, only the CDR3 DNA is kept; its 45 bases are in frame from base 1. The Qiagen DNeasy kit was used to extract genomic DNA both from unsorted PBMCs and from the negatively selected CD4+ and CD8+ fractions. TCR beta CDR3 regions were amplified by immunoSEQ multiplex PCR using primers annealing to V and J segments. A synthetic immune receptor repertoire was used to minimize amplification bias, and remaining bias was computationally removed after sequencing. Per the source publication's procedure: Custom Python scripts were used to quantify repertoire diversity as the Shannon entropy index. Unsorted, CD4+ and CD8+ repertoires were analyzed separately, except in combined analyses where CD4+ and CD8+ sequences were merged in silico. Clonal expansion was defined as at least a 2-fold frequency increase after treatment relative to C1D1, with a pseudocount of 0.5 for undetected baseline clones. Singleton clones were defined as clones with 0 or 1 copy at C1D1, and non-singleton clones were defined as clones with 2 or more copies. Clones expanded in unsorted samples were annotated as CD4+, CD8+ or unknown by matching protein sequences in sorted samples from the same patient. Wilcoxon tests on paired samples were used to test changes in diversity from C1D1 to C4D1. TCRdb retrieved this table from immuneACCESS and kept in-frame rearrangements only. Not all clones are present; in checked studies, unresolved V genes account for under half, and no reason is known for the remainder. V, J and clone size are those of that table, while D and trimming were read from the DNA. The sample contains about 2,500 clones, 86% of them found a single time. Of the sample, 1.2% to 1.5% is held by the ten largest clones.

Taken with the paper, the label for time point translates to: cycle 1 day 1 (C1D1), immediately before nivolumab initiation. Every trial patient had relapsed after autologous stem cell transplantation, and cohorts A, B and C differed in prior brentuximab vedotin exposure. Magnetic negative selection with a Miltenyi CD4+ T cell isolation kit was used to purify CD4+ T cells from thawed PBMCs. A total of 50 to 70 patients with relapsed/refractory classical Hodgkin lymphoma made up the trial cohort, and each patient's best overall response was complete response, partial response or progressive disease. Trial patients were treated with single-agent nivolumab in the multi-cohort phase II CheckMate 205 trial. An independent review committee assessed best overall response by applying the 2007 International Working Group response criteria. Trial PBMCs were collected just before the start of nivolumab (C1D1) and during therapy at cycle 2 day 1 and cycle 4 day 1. After peripheral blood was drawn into 8 mL Vacutainer Cell Preparation Tubes, PBMCs were isolated by centrifugation and then cryopreserved. Purified CD4+ and CD8+ fractions were generated only in cases for which an additional PBMC sample was available. On LS columns in a quadroMACS separator, the magnetically labelled cells were depleted, and the flow-through was collected as the purified fraction.

A note on this clone: This receptor's antigen is unknown. Base qualities are not at hand, and no much larger clone is one base apart.

The sample consisted of CD4+ T cells from blood, taken at baseline. The sequence derives from a human donor with classical Hodgkin lymphoma. The sequence is built from TRBV4-3 and TRBJ1-1, and 8 junction bases match TRBD1. The nucleotide sequence reads TGCGCCAGCAGCTATTCCACAGGGGGAAGCACTGAAGCTTTCTTT. The encoded protein is CASSYSTGGSTEAFF.